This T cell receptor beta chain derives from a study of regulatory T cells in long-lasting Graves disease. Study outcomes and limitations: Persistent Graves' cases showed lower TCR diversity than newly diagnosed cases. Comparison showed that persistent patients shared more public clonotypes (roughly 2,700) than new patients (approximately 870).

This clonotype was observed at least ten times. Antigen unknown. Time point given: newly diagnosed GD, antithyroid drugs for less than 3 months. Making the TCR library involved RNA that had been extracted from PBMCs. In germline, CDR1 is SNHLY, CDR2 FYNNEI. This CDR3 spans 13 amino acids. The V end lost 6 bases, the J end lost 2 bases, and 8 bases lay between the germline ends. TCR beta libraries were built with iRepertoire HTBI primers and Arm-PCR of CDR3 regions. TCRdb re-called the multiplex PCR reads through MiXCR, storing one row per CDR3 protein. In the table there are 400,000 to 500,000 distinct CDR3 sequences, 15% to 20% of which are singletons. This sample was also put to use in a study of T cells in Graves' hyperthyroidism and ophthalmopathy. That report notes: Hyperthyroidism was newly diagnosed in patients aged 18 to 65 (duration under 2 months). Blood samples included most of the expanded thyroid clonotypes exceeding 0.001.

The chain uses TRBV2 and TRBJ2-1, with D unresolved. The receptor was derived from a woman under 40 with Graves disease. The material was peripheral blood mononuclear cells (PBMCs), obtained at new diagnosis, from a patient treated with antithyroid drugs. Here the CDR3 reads CASSDPTYNEQFF. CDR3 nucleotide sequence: TGTGCCAGCAGCGACCCCACCTACAATGAGCAGTTCTTC.